This TCR beta chain is from a study of blood T cell repertoires in COVID-19. For the study at large: Samples came from the United States, Italy and Spain, spanning acute and convalescent COVID-19. The analysed material was cDNA or gDNA that came from T cells, B-cell-depleted T cells, or PBMCs.

Authors' methods: Amplified reference gene primers provided the basis for estimating nucleated cell counts. Sequenced by immunoSEQ multiplex PCR; TCRdb stores in-frame clones only, minus some. V, J and clone size are taken as reported in that table, and D and trimming were inferred from the DNA itself. The repertoire holds some 500,000 clones, with roughly nine tenths as singletons. Recruited during active infection, patients (from Seattle) were subsequently followed longitudinally. CDR1 is KGHDR, CDR2 SFDVKD, per germline. The germline V and J ends were trimmed by 3 bases and 3 bases, with 10 bases remaining between them. CDR3 size: 14 residues.

The rearrangement uses TRBV24-1 and TRBJ1-2; weak D call: TRBD1 (6 bases). This receptor was identified in a woman aged 45-60 years with COVID-19, enrolled during active disease. The sample taken for sequencing was peripheral blood. CDR3 loop: CATSDQGQDYGYTF. The CDR3 nucleotides are TGTGCCACCAGTGATCAGGGACAAGACTATGGCTACACCTTC.